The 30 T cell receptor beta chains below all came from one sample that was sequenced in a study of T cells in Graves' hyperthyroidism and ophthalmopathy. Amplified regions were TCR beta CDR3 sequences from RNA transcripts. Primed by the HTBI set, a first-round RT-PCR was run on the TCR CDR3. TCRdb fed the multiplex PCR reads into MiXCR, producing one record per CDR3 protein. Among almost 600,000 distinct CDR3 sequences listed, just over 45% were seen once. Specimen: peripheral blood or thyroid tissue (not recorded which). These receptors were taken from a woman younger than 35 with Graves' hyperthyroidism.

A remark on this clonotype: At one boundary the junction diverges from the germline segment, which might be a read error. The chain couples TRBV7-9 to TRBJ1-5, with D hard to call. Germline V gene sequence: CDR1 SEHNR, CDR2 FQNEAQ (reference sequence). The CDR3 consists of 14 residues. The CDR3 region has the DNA TGCGCCAGCAGCTTGGGCCAGAAGAATCAGCCCCAGCATTTT. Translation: CASSLGQKNQPQHF.

The CDR3 here is CSAWTGNSNQPQHF. The CDR3 DNA is TGCAGTGCTTGGACAGGGAACAGCAATCAGCCCCAGCATTTT. The rearrangement joins TRBV20-1 to TRBJ1-5, with TRBD1 identical over 8 bases. Looked up from germline, CDR1 is DFQATT and CDR2 is SNEGSKA (reference sequence). Trimming took 5 bases from V and 1 from J; bases not matched to a gene: 4. CDR3 size: 14 residues.

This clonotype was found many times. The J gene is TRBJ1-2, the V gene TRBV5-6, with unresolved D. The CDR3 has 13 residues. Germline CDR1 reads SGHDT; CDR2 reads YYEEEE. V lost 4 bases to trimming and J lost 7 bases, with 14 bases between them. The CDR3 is CASSLVSRSGYTF. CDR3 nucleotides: TGTGCCAGCAGCCTTGTCTCGCGGAGTGGCTACACCTTC.

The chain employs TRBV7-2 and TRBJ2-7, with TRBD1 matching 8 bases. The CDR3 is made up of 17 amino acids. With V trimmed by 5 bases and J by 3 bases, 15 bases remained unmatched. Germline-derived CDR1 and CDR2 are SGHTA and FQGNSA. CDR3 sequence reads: CASSLAPVTGDLYEQYF. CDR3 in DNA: TGTGCCAGCAGCCTCGCACCAGTGACAGGGGACCTCTACGAGCAGTACTTC.

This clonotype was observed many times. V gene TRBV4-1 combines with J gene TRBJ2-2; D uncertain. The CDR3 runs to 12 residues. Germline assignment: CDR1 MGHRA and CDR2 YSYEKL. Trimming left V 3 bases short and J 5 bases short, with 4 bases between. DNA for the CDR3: TGCGCCAGCAGCCAGGTAACCGGGGAGCTGTTTTTT. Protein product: CASSQVTGELFF.

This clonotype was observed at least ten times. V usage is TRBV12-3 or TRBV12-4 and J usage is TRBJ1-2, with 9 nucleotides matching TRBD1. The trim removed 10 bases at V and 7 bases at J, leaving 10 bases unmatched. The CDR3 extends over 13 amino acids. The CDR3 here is CAIGGQGFFGYTF. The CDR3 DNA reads TGTGCCATCGGGGGACAGGGATTCTTTGGCTACACCTTC.

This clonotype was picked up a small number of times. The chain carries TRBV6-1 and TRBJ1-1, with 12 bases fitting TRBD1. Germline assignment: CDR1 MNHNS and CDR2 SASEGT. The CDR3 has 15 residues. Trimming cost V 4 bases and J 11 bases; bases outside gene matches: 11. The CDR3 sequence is CASSGYGTGGAYAFF. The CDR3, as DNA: TGTGCCAGCAGTGGATACGGGACAGGGGGCGCGTACGCTTTCTTT.

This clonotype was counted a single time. CDR3 nucleotides: TGTGCCAGCAGCAAGTACAGGGCGACCCAGTACTTC. This gives the protein CASSKYRATQYF. The genes are TRBV7-3 and TRBJ2-5, with a possible D match to TRBD1 (6 bases). CDR3 length equals 12 residues. Germline V lookup: CDR1 SGHTA, CDR2 FQGTGA. V shed 5 bases and J shed 7 bases, with 11 bases lying between them.

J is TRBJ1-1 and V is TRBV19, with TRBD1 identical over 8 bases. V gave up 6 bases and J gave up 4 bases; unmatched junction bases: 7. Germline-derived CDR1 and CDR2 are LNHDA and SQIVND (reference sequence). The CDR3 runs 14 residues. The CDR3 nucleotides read TGTGCCAGTAGGGGGACAGGCTTCGGCACTGAAGCTTTCTTT. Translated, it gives CASRGTGFGTEAFF. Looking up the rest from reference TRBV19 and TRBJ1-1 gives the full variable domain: DGGITQSPKYLFRKEGQNVTLSCEQNLNHDAMYWYRQDPGQGLRLIYYSQIVNDFQKGDIAEGYSVSREKKESFPLTVTSAQKNPTAFYLCASRGTGFGTEAFFGQGTRLTVV.

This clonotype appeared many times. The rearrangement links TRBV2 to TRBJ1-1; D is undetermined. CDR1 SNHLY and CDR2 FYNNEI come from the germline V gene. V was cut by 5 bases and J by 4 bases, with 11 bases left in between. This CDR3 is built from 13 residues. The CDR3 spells CASSNERGTEAFF. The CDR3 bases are TGTGCCAGCAGTAACGAACGGGGCACTGAAGCTTTCTTT.

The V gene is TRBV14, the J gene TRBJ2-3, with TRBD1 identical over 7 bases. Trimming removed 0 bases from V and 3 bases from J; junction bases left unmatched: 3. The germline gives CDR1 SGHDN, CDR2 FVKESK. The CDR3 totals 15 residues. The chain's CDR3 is CASSQEYRGTDTQYF. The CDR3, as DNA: TGTGCCAGCAGCCAAGAATACAGGGGAACAGATACGCAGTATTTT.

The CDR3 region has the DNA TGTGCCAGTAGTATTGTAGGGGACTACAATGAGCAGTTCTTC. Translation gives CASSIVGDYNEQFF. The gene calls are TRBV19 and TRBJ2-1, with a possible D match to TRBD1 (5 bases). The CDR3 covers 14 residues. Germline CDR1 LNHDA, CDR2 SQIVND (reference sequence). V shed 3 bases and J shed 3 bases, with 9 bases lying between them. Variable domain in full (rest from reference TRBV19 and TRBJ2-1): DGGITQSPKYLFRKEGQNVTLSCEQNLNHDAMYWYRQDPGQGLRLIYYSQIVNDFQKGDIAEGYSVSREKKESFPLTVTSAQKNPTAFYLCASSIVGDYNEQFFGPGTRLTVL.

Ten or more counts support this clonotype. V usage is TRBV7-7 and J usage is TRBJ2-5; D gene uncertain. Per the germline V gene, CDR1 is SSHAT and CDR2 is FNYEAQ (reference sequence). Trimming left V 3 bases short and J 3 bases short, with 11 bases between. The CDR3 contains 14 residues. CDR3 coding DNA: TGTGCCAGCAGCTTTAAGGGCAGTAAAGAGACCCAGTACTTC. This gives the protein CASSFKGSKETQYF.

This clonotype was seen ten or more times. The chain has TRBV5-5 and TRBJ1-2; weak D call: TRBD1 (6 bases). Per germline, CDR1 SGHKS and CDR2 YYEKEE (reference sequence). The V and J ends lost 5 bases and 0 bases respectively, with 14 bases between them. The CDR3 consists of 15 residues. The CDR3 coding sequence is TGTGCCAGCAGTTACGACAGGACCTCTAACTATGGCTACACCTTC. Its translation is CASSYDRTSNYGYTF. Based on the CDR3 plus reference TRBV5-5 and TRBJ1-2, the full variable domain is DAGVTQSPTHLIKTRGQQVTLRCSPISGHKSVSWYQQVLGQGPQFIFQYYEKEERGRGNFPDRFSARQFPNYSSELNVNALLLGDSALYLCASSYDRTSNYGYTFGSGTRLTVV.

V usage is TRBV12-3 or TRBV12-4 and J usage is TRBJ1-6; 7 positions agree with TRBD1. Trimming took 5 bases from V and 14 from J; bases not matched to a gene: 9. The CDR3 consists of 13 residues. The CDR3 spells CASSKHQGTALHF. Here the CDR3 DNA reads TGTGCCAGCAGTAAACACCAAGGGACAGCCCTCCACTTT.

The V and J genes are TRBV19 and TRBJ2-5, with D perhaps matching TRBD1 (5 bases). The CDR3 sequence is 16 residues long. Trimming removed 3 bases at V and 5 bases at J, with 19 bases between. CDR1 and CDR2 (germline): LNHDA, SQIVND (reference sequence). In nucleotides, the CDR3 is TGTGCCAGTAGTATCGTTGGTGGCAGGGTGGGGGAGACCCAGTACTTC. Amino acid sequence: CASSIVGGRVGETQYF. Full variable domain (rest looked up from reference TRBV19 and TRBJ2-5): DGGITQSPKYLFRKEGQNVTLSCEQNLNHDAMYWYRQDPGQGLRLIYYSQIVNDFQKGDIAEGYSVSREKKESFPLTVTSAQKNPTAFYLCASSIVGGRVGETQYFGPGTRLLVL.

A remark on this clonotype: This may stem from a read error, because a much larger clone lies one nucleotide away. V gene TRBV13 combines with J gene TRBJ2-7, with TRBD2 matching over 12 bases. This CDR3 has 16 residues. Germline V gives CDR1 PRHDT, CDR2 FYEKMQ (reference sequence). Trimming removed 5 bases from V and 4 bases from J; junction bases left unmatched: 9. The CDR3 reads CASSPSGRASWYEQYF. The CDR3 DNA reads TGTGCCAGCAGCCCTAGCGGGAGGGCCAGTTGGTACGAGCAGTACTTC.

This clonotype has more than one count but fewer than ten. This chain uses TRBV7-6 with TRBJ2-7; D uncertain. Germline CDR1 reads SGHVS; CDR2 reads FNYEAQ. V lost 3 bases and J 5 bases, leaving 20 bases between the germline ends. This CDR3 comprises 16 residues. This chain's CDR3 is CASSFLKGSPSDEQYF. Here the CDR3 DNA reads TGTGCCAGCAGCTTTCTGAAGGGCTCCCCATCGGACGAGCAGTACTTC.

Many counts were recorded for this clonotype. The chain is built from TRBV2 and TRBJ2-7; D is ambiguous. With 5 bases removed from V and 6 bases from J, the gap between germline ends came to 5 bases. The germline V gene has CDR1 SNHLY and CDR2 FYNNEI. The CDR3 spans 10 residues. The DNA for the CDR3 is TGTGCCAGCAGTCCGTTCGAGCAGTACTTC. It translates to CASSPFEQYF.

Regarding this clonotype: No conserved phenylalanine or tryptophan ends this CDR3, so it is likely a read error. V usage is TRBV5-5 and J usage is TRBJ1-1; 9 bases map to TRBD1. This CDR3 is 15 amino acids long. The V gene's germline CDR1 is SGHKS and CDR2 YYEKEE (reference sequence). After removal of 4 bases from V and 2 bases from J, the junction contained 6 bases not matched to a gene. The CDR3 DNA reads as TGTGCCAGCAGCACCGCGACAGGGGGTAACACTGAAGCTTTCCTT. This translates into CASSTATGGNTEAFL.

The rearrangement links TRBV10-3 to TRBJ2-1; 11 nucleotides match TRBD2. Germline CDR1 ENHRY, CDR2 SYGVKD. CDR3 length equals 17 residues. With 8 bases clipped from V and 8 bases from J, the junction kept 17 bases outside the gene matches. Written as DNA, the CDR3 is TGTGCCATCGGAACTCTAGCGGGAGGCATCCGGGGGGATGAGCAGTTCTTC. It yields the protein CAIGTLAGGIRGDEQFF.

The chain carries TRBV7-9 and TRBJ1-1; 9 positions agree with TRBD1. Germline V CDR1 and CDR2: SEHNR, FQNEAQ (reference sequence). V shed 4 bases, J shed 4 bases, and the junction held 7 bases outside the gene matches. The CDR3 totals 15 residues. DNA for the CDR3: TGTGCCAGCAGCTGGAGACAGGGGGGTGGCACTGAAGCTTTCTTT. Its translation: CASSWRQGGGTEAFF.

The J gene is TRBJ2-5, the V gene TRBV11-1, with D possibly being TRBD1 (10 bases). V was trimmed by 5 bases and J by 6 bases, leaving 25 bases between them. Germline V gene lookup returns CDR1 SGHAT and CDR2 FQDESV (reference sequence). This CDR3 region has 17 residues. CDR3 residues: CASSPASSGDRGQTQYF. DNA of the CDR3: TGTGCCAGCAGCCCTGCGTCTAGCGGGGACAGGGGCCAGACCCAGTACTTC.

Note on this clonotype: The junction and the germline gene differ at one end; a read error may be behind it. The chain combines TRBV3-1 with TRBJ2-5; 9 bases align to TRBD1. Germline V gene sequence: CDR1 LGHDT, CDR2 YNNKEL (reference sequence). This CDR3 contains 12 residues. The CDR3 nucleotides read TGTGCCAGCAGGTGGACAGGGGAGACCCAGCACTTC. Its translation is CASRWTGETQHF.

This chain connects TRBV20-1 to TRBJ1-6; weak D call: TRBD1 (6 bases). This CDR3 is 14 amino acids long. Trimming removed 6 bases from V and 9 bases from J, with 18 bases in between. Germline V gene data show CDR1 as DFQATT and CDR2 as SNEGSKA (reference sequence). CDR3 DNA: TGCAGTGCCACCAGGACAGTCCCAAGTTCACCCCTCCACTTT. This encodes CSATRTVPSSPLHF.

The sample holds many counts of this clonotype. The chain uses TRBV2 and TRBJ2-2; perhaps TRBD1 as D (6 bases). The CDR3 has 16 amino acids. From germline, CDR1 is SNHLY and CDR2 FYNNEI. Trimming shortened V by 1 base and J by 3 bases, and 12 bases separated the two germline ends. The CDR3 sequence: CASSEDRTAYTGELFF. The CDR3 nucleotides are TGTGCCAGCAGTGAAGATCGGACAGCCTACACCGGGGAGCTGTTTTTT.

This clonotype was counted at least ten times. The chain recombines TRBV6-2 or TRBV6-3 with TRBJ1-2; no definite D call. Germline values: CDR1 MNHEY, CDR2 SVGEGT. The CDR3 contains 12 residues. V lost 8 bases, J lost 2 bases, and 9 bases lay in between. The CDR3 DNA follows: TGTGCCAGCGTGGACGGAAACTATGGCTACACCTTC. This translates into CASVDGNYGYTF.

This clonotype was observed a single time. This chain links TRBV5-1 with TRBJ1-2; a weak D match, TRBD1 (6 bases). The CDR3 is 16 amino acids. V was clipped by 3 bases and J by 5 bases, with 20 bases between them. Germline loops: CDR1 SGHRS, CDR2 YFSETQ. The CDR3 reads CASSSAGAGTGYGYTF. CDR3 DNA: TGCGCCAGCAGCTCAGCGGGAGCGGGCACAGGGTATGGCTACACCTTC.

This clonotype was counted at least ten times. The CDR3 reads CASSEGGAGTEAFF. CDR3 coding DNA: TGCGCCAGCTCGGAGGGGGGCGCGGGCACTGAAGCTTTCTTT. This chain connects TRBV5-1 to TRBJ1-1; tentative D call: TRBD1 (6 bases). Germline-derived CDR1 and CDR2 are SGHRS and YFSETQ. The CDR3 loop spans 14 amino acids. The V and J ends lost 7 bases and 4 bases respectively, with 17 bases between them.

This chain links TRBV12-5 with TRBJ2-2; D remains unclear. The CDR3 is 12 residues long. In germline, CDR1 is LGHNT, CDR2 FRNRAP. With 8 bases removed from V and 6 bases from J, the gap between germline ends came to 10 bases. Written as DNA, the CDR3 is TGTGCTAGTTCGTTGAAGGCCGGGGAGCTGTTTTTT. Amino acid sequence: CASSLKAGELFF.